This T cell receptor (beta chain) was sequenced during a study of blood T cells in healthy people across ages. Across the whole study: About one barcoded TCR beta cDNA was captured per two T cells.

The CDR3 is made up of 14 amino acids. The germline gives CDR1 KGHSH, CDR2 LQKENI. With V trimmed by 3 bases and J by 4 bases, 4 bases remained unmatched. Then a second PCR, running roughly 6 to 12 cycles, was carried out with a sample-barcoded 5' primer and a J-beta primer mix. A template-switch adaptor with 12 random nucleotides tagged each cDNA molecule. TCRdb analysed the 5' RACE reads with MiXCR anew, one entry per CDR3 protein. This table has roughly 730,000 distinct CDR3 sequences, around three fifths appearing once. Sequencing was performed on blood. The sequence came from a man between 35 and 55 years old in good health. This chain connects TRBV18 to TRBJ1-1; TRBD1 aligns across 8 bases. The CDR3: CASSPTTGVTEAFF. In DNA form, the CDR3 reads TGTGCCAGCTCACCCACGACAGGGGTCACTGAAGCTTTCTTT.